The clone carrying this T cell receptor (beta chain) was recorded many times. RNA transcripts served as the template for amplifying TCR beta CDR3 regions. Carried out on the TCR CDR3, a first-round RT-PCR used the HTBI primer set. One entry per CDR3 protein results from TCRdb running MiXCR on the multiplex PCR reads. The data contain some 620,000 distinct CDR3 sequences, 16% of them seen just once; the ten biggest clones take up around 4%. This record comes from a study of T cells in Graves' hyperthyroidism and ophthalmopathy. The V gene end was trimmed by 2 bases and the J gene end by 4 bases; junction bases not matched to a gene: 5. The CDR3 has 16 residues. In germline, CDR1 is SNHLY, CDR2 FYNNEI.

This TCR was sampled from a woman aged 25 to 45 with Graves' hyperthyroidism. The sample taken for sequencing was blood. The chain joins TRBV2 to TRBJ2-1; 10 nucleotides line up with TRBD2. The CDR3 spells CASSERLAGLYNEQFF. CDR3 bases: TGTGCCAGCAGTGAACGACTAGCGGGCCTTTACAATGAGCAGTTCTTC.